The present T cell receptor beta chain was sequenced within a study of cytomegalovirus exposure and HLA in healthy donors. This clone was observed once. Its antigen is not known. General study results and limits: Across donors, presence/absence analyses took sequencing depth to be roughly uniform. On later analysis, the bulk of CMV-associated TCR beta chains appeared to be HLA-restricted. Information on immune exposure was restricted to one variable (CMV serostatus). In a later analysis, V- and J-gene trimming of beta chains associated with a DCLRE1C missense variant, replicated independently.

Vbeta (60) and Jbeta (13) primers were used in the PCR. Libraries were prepared by immunoSEQ multiplex PCR; TCRdb keeps only in-frame clonotypes and omits some of them. Of about 190,000 clones listed, 75% to 85% are singletons. The ends were cut back, 4 bases at V and 5 bases at J, with 13 bases in the middle. CDR1 is SGHRS, CDR2 YFSETQ, per germline. The CDR3 loop spans 14 amino acids. Sequenced: PBMCs. V usage is TRBV5-1 and J usage is TRBJ2-1; D not resolved. The TCR sequence derives from a young woman in good health and CMV-seropositive. The CDR3 sequence is CASSGQAADNEQFF. As DNA, the CDR3 is TGCGCCAGCAGCGGGCAGGCTGCCGACAATGAGCAGTTCTTC.